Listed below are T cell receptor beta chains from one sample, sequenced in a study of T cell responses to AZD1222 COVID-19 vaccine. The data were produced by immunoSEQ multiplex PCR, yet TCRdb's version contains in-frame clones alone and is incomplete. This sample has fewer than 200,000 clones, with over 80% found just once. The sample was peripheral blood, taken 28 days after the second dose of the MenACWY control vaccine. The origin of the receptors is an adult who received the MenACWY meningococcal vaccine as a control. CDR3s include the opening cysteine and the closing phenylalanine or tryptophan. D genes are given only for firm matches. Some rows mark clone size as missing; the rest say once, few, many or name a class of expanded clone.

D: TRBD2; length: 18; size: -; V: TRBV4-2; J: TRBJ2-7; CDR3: CASSQDSPTSGTYYEQYF; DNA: TGTGCCAGCAGCCAAGATTCCCCGACTAGCGGGACGTACTACGAGCAGTACTTC
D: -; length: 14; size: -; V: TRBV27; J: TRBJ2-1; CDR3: CASTDLAGWNEQFF; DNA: TGTGCCAGCACTGATTTGGCGGGATGGAATGAGCAGTTCTTC
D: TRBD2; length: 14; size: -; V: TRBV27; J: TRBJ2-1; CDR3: CASRRLAGYNEQFF; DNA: TGTGCCAGCAGAAGACTAGCGGGTTACAATGAGCAGTTCTTC
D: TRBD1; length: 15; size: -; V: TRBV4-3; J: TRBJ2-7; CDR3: CASSLKGQGVGEQYF; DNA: TGCGCCAGCAGCCTTAAGGGACAGGGGGTAGGAGAGCAGTACTTC
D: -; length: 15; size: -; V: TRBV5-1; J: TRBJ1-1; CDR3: CASSLGGTGNTEAFF; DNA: TGCGCCAGCAGCTTGGGAGGCACCGGGAACACTGAAGCTTTCTTT
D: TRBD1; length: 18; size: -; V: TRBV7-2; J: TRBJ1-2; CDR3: CASSLPGQGAPPVYGYTF; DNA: TGTGCCAGCAGCTTACCCGGACAGGGCGCACCTCCGGTCTATGGCTACACCTTC
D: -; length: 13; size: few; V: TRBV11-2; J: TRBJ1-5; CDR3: CASSEFLHQPQHF; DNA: TGTGCCAGCAGCGAATTTTTACATCAGCCCCAGCATTTT
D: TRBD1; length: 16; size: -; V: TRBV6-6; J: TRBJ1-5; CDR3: CASTPSGTGSDQPQHF; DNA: TGTGCCAGCACCCCCTCCGGGACAGGGTCTGATCAGCCCCAGCATTTT
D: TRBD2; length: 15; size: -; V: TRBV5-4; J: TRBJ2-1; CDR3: CASSPGLAGYNEQFF; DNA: TGTGCCAGCAGCCCGGGACTAGCGGGTTACAATGAGCAGTTCTTC
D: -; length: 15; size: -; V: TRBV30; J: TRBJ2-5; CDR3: CAWSRNLGQGETQYF; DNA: TGTGCCTGGAGTAGAAATTTGGGACAAGGAGAGACCCAGTACTTC
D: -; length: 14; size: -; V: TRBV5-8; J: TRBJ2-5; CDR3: CASSLGDMGETQYF; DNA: TGTGCCAGCAGCTTGGGGGACATGGGAGAGACCCAGTACTTC
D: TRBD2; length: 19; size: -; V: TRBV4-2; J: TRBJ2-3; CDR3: CASSQEHSLAGASTDTQYF; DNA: TGTGCCAGCAGCCAAGAACATTCGCTAGCGGGAGCTAGCACAGATACGCAGTATTTT
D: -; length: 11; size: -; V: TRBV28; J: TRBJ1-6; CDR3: CASSYRSPLHF; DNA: TGTGCCAGCAGTTACAGGTCACCCCTCCACTTT
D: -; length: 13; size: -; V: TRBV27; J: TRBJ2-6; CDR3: CASSPSGANVLTF; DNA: TGTGCCAGCAGCCCCTCTGGGGCCAACGTCCTGACTTTC
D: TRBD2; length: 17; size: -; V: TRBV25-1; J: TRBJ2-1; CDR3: CASSEPSGGGVYNEQFF; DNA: TGTGCCAGCAGTGAACCTAGCGGCGGGGGAGTCTACAATGAGCAGTTCTTC
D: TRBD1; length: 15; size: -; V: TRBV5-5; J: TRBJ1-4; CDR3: CASSWGGQGDEKLFF; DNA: TGTGCCAGCAGCTGGGGGGGACAGGGCGACGAAAAACTGTTTTTT
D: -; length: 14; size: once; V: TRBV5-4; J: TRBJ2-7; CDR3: CASSLRRGRDEQYF; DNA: TGTGCCAGCAGCTTGCGGAGGGGCCGGGACGAGCAGTACTTC
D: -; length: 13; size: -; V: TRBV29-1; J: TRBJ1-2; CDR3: CSAREGANYGYTF; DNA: TGCAGCGCCAGGGAAGGGGCTAACTATGGCTACACCTTC
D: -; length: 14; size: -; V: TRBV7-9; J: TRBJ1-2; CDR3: CASTPSRQLDGYTF; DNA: TGTGCCAGCACCCCCTCTCGGCAGCTCGATGGCTACACCTTC
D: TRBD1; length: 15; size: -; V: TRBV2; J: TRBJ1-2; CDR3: CASSPAGTAYYGYTF; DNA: TGTGCCAGCAGTCCCGCCGGGACAGCCTACTATGGCTACACCTTC
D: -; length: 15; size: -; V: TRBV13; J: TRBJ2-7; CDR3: CASTQGRGAGYEQYF; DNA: TGTGCCAGCACCCAAGGAAGGGGGGCGGGGTACGAGCAGTACTTC
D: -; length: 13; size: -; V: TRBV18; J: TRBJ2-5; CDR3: CASSPQGRQTQYF; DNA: TGTGCCAGCTCACCACAGGGAAGGCAGACCCAGTACTTC
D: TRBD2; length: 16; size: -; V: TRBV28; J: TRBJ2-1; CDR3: CASSLRLAGAYNEQFF; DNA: TGTGCCAGCAGTTTAAGGCTAGCGGGGGCCTACAATGAGCAGTTCTTC
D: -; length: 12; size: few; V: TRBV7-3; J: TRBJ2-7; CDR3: CASSLDSGKQYF; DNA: TGTGCCAGCAGCTTAGATAGCGGAAAGCAGTACTTC
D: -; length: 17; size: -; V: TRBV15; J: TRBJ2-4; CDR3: CATSRDFGSVTKNIQYF; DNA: TGTGCCACCAGCAGAGATTTTGGAAGCGTCACCAAAAACATTCAGTACTTC
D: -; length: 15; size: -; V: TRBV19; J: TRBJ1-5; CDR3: CASSSGGLGNQPQHF; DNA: TGTGCCAGTAGTTCTGGGGGGTTGGGCAATCAGCCCCAGCATTTT
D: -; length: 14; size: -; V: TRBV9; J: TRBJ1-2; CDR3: CASSQEGPLVGYTF; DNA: TGTGCCAGCAGCCAAGAAGGCCCGCTAGTGGGCTACACCTTC
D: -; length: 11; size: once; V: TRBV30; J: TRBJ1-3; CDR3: CAESTGNTIYF; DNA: TGTGCTGAAAGTACTGGAAACACCATATATTTT
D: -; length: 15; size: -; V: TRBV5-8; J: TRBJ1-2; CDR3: CASSLTYVRNYGYTF; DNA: TGTGCCAGCAGTCTGACCTACGTCCGAAACTATGGCTACACCTTC
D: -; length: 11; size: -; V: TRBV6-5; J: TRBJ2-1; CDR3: CASSLTYEQFF; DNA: TGTGCCAGCAGTCTAACCTATGAGCAGTTCTTC
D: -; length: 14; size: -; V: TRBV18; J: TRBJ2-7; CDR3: CASSPPTNSYEQYF; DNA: TGTGCCAGCTCACCACCAACAAACTCCTACGAGCAGTACTTC
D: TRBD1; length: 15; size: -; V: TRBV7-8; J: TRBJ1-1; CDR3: CASSLGTRGSTEAFF; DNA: TGTGCCAGCAGCTTAGGTACCAGGGGGAGCACTGAAGCTTTCTTT
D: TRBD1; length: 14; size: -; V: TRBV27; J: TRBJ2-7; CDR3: CASSLRTGVGEQYF; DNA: TGTGCCAGCAGTCTAAGGACAGGGGTTGGCGAGCAGTACTTC
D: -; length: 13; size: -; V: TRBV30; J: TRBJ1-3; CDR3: CASPANLGNTIYF; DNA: TGTGCCTCGCCGGCCAACCTTGGGAACACCATATATTTT
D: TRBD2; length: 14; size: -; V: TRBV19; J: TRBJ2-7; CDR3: CASSNIAGGYEQYF; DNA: TGTGCCAGTAGTAATATAGCGGGAGGCTACGAGCAGTACTTC
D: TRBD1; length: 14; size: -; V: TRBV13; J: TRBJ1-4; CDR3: CASSHTGEDEKLFF; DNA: TGTGCCAGCAGCCATACAGGGGAGGACGAAAAACTGTTTTTT
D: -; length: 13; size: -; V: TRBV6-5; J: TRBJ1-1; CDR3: CASTEHGDAEAFF; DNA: TGTGCCAGCACCGAACACGGGGACGCTGAAGCTTTCTTT
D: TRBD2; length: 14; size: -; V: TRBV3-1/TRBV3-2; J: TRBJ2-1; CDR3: CATTSLAGANEQFF; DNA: TGTGCCACCACCTCACTAGCGGGAGCCAATGAGCAGTTCTTC
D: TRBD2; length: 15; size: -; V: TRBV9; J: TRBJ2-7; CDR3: CASSPGTSGRDEQYF; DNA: TGTGCCAGCAGCCCCGGGACTAGCGGGAGAGACGAGCAGTACTTC
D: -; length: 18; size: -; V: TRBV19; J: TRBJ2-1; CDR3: CASSLRPGPPTGYNEQFF; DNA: TGTGCCAGTAGTCTCCGTCCGGGACCTCCCACGGGCTACAATGAGCAGTTCTTC
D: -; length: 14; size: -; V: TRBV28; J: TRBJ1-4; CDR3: CASRTLVGSEKLFF; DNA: TGTGCCAGCAGGACGTTGGTGGGTTCTGAAAAACTGTTTTTT
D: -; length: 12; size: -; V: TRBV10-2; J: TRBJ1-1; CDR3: CASSESWGEAFF; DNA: TGCGCCAGCAGTGAGTCCTGGGGTGAAGCTTTCTTT
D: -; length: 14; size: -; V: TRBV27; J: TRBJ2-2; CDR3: CASSLGRVAGELFF; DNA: TGTGCCAGCAGTTTAGGTCGGGTGGCCGGGGAGCTGTTTTTT
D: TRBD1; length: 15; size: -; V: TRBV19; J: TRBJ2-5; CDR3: CASSLAGTAEETQYF; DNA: TGTGCCAGTAGTTTAGCCGGGACAGCAGAAGAGACCCAGTACTTC
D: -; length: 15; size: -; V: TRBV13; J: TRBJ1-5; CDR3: CASSSGYGVNQPQHF; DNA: TGTGCCAGCAGTTCAGGGTACGGGGTCAATCAGCCCCAGCATTTT
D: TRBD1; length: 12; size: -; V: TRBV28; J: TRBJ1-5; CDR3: CASGTANQPQHF; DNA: TGTGCCAGCGGGACAGCTAATCAGCCCCAGCATTTT
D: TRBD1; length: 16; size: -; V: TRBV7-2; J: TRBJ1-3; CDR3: CASSLEVQGAGNTIYF; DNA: TGTGCCAGCAGCTTAGAAGTACAGGGGGCTGGAAACACCATATATTTT
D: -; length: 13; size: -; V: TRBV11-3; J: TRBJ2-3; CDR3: CASSFDARDTQYF; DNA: TGTGCCAGCAGCTTCGACGCAAGAGATACGCAGTATTTT
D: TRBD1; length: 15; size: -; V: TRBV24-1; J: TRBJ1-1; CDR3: CATSTGQGMNTEAFF; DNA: TGTGCCACCAGCACTGGACAGGGAATGAACACTGAAGCTTTCTTT
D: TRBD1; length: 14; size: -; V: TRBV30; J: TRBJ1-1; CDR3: CAWRGGQGLTEAFF; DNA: TGTGCCTGGAGGGGGGGACAGGGACTCACTGAAGCTTTCTTT
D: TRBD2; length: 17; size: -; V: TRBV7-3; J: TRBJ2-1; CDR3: CASSLYSGRAGTNEQFF; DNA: TGTGCCAGCAGCTTATATAGCGGGAGGGCCGGAACGAATGAGCAGTTCTTC
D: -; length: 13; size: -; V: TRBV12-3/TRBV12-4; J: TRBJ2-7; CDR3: CASSQTGTYEQYF; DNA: TGTGCCAGCAGTCAAACAGGGACCTACGAGCAGTACTTC
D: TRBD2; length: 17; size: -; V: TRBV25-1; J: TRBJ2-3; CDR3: CASSEYRLAGGSDTQYF; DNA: TGTGCCAGCAGTGAATATAGGCTAGCGGGAGGGTCAGATACGCAGTATTTT
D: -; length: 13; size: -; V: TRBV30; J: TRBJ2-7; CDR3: CAWNEGVGYEQYF; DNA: TGTGCCTGGAACGAGGGAGTTGGGTACGAGCAGTACTTC
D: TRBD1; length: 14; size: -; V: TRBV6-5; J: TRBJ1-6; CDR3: CASSPGQGNSPLHF; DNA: TGTGCCAGCAGTCCTGGACAGGGTAATTCACCCCTCCACTTT
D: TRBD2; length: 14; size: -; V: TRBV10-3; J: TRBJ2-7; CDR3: CAISPSSTSWEQYF; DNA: TGTGCCATCAGCCCTTCCTCGACTAGCTGGGAGCAGTACTTC
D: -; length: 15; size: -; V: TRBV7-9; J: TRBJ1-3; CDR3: CASSPVGVSGNTIYF; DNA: TGTGCCAGCAGCCCAGTGGGGGTCTCTGGAAACACCATATATTTT